Sequencing of this T cell receptor (beta chain) was carried out in a study of cytomegalovirus exposure and HLA in healthy donors. Amplification used 60 Vbeta primers and 13 Jbeta primers. Assay: immunoSEQ multiplex PCR; the TCRdb copy retains only in-frame clones and omits some. The table for this sample gives approximately 80,000 clones. The CDR3 spans 15 residues. Per germline, CDR1 LNHNV and CDR2 YYDKDF (reference sequence). The ends lost 0 bases at V and 7 bases at J; junction bases unmatched: 3. Although they were nominally healthy when sampled, donors likely had unrecorded immune exposures. This chain joins TRBV15 and TRBJ2-1, with 10 bases aligning to TRBD2. The source material was PBMCs. The receptor comes from a woman in her twenties or thirties in good health and CMV-seronegative. The CDR3 nucleotides are TGTGCCACCAGCAGAGAGGGACTAGCGACGAATGAGCAGTTCTTC. Amino acids: CATSREGLATNEQFF.